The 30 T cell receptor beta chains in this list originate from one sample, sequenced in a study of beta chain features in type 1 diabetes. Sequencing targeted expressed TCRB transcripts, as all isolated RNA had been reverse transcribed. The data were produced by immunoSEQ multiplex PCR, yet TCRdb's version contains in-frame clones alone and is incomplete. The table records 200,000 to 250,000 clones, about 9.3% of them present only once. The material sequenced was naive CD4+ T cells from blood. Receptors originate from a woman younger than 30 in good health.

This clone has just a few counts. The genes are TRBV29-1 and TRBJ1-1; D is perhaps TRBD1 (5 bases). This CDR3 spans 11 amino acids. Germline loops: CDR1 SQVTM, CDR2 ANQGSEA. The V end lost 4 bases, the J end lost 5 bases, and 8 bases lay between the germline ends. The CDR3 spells CSVGGVTEAFF. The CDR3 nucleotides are TGCAGCGTTGGGGGGGTGACTGAAGCTTTCTTT.

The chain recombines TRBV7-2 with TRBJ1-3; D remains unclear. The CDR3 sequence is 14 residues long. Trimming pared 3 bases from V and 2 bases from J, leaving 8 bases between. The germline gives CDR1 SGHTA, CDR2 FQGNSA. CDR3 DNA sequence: TGTGCCAGCAGCTTCAGACACCCTGGAAACACCATATATTTT. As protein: CASSFRHPGNTIYF.

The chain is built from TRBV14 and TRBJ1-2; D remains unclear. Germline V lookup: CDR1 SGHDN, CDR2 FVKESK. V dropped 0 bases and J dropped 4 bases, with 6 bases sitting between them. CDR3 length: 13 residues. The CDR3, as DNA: TGTGCCAGCAGCCAAGATATATCCTATGGCTACACCTTC. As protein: CASSQDISYGYTF.

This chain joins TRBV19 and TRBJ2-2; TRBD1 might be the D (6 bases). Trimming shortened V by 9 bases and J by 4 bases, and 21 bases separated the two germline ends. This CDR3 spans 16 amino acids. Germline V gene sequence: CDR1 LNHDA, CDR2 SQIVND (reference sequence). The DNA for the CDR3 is TGTGCCAGCCGAGTATCCCCAGGGGTGGTCACCGGGGAGCTGTTTTTT. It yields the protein CASRVSPGVVTGELFF.

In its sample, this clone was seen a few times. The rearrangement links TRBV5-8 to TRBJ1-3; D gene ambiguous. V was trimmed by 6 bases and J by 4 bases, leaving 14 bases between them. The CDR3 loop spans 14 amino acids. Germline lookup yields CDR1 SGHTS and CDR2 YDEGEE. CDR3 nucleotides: TGTGCCAGCACCCGAGCGGCCCCCGGAAACACCATATATTTT. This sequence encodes CASTRAAPGNTIYF.

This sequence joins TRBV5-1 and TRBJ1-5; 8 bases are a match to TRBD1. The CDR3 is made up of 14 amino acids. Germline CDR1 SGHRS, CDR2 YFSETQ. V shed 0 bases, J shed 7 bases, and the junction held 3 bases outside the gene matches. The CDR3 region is CASSLAGGMQPQHF. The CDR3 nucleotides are TGCGCCAGCAGCTTGGCAGGGGGCATGCAGCCCCAGCATTTT.

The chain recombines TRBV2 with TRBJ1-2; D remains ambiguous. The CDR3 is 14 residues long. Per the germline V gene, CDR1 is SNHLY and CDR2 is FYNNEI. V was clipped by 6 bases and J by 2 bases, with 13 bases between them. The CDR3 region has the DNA TGTGCCAGCAGCCAATATCGCGGAAACTATGGCTACACCTTC. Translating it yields CASSQYRGNYGYTF.

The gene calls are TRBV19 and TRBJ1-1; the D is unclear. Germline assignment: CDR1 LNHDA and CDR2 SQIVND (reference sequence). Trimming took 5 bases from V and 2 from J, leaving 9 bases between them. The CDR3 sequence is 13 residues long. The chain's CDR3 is CASSLLVNTEAFF. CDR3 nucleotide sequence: TGTGCCAGTAGTCTTCTAGTAAACACTGAAGCTTTCTTT.

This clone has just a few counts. CDR3 sequence (DNA): TGTGCCAGCAGTGTTTCGGGGCTAGCGGGGTACCAAGAGACCCAGTACTTC. Its translation is CASSVSGLAGYQETQYF. The V gene is TRBV2, the J gene TRBJ2-5, with 9 bases fitting TRBD2. CDR1 and CDR2 from the germline V gene are SNHLY and FYNNEI. The ends lost 4 bases at V and 0 bases at J; junction bases unmatched: 9. The CDR3 runs 17 residues.

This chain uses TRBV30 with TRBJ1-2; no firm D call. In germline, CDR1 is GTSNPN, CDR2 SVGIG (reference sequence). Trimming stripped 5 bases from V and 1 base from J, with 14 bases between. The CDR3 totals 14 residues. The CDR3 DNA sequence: TGTGCCTGGCGCTATACAGCTAATAACTATGGCTACACCTTC. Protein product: CAWRYTANNYGYTF.

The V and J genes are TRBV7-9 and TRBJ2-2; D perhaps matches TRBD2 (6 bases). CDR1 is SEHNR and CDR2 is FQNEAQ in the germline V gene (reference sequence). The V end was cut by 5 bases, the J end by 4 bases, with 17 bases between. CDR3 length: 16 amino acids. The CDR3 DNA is TGTGCCAGCAGCCGGGACTCCCCGGCGGGCACCGGGGAGCTGTTTTTT. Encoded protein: CASSRDSPAGTGELFF.

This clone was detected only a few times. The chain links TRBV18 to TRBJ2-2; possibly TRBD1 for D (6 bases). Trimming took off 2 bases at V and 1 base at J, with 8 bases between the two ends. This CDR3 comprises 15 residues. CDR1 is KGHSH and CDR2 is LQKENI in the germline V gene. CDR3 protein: CASSPRGQNTGELFF. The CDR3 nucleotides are TGTGCCAGCTCACCAAGGGGACAGAACACCGGGGAGCTGTTTTTT.

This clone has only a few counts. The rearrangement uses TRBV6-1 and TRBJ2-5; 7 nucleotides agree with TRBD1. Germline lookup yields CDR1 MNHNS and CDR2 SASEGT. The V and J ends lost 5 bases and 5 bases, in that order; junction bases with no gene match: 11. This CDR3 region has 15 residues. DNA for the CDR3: TGTGCCAGCAGTACAACGACAGGGTTCCGGGAGACCCAGTACTTC. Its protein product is CASSTTTGFRETQYF.

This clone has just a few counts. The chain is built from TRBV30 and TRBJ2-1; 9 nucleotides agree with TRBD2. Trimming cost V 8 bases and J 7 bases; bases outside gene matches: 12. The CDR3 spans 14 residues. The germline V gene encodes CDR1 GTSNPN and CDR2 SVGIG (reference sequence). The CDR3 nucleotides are TGTGCCATCGCCCCTAGCGGGGTCTTGAATGAGCAGTTCTTC. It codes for CAIAPSGVLNEQFF.

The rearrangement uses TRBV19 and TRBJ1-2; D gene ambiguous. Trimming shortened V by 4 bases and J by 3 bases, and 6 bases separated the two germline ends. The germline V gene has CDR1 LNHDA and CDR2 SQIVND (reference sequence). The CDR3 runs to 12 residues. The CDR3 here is CASSSRDYGYTF. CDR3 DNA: TGTGCCAGTAGTAGCCGGGACTATGGCTACACCTTC.

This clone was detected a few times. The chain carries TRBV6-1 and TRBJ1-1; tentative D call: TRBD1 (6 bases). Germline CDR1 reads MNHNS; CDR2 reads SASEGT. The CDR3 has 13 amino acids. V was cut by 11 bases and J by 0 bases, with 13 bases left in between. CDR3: CAGADSLNTEAFF. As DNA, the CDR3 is TGTGCCGGAGCGGACAGTTTGAACACTGAAGCTTTCTTT.

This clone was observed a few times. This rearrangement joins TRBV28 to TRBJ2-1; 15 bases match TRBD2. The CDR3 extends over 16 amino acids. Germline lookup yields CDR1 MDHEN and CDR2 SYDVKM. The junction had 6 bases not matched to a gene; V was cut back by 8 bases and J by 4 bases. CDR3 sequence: CASGSGTSGGYNEQFF. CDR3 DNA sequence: TGTGCCAGCGGGTCCGGGACTAGCGGGGGGTACAATGAGCAGTTCTTC.

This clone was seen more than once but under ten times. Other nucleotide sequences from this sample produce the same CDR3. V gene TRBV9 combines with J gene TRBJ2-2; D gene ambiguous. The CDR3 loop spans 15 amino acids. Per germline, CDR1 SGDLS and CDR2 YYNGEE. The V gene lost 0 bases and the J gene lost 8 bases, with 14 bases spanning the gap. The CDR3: CASSVGATSRGELFF. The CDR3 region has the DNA TGTGCCAGCAGCGTAGGGGCTACCAGTAGAGGGGAGCTGTTTTTT. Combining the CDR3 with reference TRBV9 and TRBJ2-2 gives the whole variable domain DSGVTQTPKHLITATGQRVTLRCSPRSGDLSVYWYQQSLDQGLQFLIQYYNGEERAKGNILERFSAQQFPDLHSELNLSSLELGDSALYFCASSVGATSRGELFFGEGSRLTVL.

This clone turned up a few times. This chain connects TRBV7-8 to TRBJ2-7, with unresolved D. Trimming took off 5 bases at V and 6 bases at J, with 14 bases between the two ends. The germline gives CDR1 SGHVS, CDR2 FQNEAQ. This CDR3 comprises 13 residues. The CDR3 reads CASSRGAAREQYF. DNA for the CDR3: TGTGCCAGCAGCAGAGGCGCGGCGCGCGAGCAGTACTTC.

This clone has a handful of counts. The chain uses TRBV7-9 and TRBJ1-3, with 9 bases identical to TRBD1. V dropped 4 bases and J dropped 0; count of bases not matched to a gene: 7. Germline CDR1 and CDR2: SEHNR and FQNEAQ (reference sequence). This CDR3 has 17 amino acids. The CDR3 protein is CASSSNWGQGSGNTIYF. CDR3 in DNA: TGTGCCAGCAGCTCGAACTGGGGACAGGGCTCTGGAAACACCATATATTTT.

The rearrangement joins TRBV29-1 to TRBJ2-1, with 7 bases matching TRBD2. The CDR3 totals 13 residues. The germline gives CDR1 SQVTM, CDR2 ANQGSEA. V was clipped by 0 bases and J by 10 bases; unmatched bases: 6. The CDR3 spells CSVEDPPGGEQFF. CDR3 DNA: TGCAGCGTTGAAGACCCTCCCGGGGGGGAGCAGTTCTTC.

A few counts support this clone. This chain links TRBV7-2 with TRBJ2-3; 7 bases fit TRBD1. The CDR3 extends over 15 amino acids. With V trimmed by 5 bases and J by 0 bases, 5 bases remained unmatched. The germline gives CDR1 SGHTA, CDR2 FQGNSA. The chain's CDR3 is CASSRQGSSTDTQYF. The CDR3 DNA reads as TGTGCCAGCAGCCGACAGGGTTCCAGCACAGATACGCAGTATTTT.

The CDR3 DNA reads TGCACCAGCAGCCTAGCGGGGATAAATGAGCAGTTCTTC. Amino acid sequence: CTSSLAGINEQFF. The chain is built from TRBV1 and TRBJ2-1; the tabulated D call, TRBD2, remains unverified against the DNA. TRBV1 is listed as a pseudogene. The CDR3 is made up of 13 amino acids.

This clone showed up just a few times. The CDR3 nucleotides read TGCGCCAGCAGCTTGAGGAGCGGGAAGTACGAGCAGTACTTC. It translates to CASSLRSGKYEQYF. The chain carries TRBV5-1 and TRBJ2-7, with 7 bases aligning to TRBD2. Germline CDR1 reads SGHRS; CDR2 reads YFSETQ. Trimming at V came to 1 base and at J to 4 bases, leaving 5 bases not matched to a gene. The CDR3 has 14 residues.

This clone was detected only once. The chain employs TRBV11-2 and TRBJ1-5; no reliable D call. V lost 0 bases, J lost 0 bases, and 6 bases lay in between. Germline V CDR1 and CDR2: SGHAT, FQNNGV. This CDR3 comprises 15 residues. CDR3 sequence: CASSLDTVSNQPQHF. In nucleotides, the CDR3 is TGTGCCAGCAGCTTAGACACAGTTAGCAATCAGCCCCAGCATTTT.

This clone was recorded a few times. The CDR3 loop reads CASSPPGTVPGNTIYF. DNA for the CDR3: TGTGCCAGCTCACCACCCGGGACAGTACCTGGAAACACCATATATTTT. This chain joins TRBV18 and TRBJ1-3, with 7 bases identical to TRBD1. Germline assignment: CDR1 KGHSH and CDR2 LQKENI. V was clipped by 0 bases and J by 2 bases; unmatched bases: 4. The CDR3 sequence is 16 residues long.

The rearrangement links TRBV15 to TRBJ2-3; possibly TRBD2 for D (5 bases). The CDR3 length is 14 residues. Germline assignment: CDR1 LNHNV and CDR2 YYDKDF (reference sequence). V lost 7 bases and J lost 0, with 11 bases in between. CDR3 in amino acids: CATNLGSSTDTQYF. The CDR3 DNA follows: TGTGCCACCAACCTTGGGAGTAGCACAGATACGCAGTATTTT.

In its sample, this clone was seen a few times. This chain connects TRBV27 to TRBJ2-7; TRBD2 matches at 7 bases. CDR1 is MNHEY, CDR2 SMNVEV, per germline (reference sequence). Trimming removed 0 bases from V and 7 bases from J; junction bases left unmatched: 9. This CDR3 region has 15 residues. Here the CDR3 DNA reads TGTGCCAGCAGTTTATCGCGAGGGAGGGCTGAGGAGCAGTACTTC. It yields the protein CASSLSRGRAEEQYF.

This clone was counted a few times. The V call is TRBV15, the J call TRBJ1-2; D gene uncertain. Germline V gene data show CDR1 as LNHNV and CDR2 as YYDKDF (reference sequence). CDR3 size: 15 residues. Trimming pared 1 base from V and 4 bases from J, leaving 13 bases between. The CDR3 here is CATSRVLQPLYGYTF. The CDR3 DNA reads TGTGCCACCAGCAGAGTGTTACAGCCCCTCTATGGCTACACCTTC. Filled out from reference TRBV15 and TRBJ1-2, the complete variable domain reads DAMVIQNPRYQVTQFGKPVTLSCSQTLNHNVMYWYQQKSSQAPKLLFHYYDKDFNNEADTPDNFQSRRPNTSFCFLDIRSPGLGDTAMYLCATSRVLQPLYGYTFGSGTRLTVV.

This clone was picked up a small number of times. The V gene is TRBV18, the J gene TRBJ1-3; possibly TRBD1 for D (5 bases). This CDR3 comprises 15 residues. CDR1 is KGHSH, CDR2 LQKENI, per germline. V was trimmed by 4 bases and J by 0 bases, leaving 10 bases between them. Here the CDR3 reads CASSRQGPSGNTIYF. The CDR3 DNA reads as TGTGCCAGCTCACGTCAGGGTCCCTCTGGAAACACCATATATTTT.